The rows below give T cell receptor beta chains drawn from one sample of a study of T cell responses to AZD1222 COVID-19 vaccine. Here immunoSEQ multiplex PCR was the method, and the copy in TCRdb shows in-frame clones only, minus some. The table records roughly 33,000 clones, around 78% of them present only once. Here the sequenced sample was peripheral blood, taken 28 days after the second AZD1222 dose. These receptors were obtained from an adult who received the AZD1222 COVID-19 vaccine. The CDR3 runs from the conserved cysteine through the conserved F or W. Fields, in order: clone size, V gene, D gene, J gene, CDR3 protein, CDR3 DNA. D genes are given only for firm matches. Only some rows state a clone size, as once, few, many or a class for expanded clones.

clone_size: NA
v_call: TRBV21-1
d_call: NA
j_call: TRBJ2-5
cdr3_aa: CASSSDWTGTEYQETQYF
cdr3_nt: TGTGCCAGCAGCAGTGACTGGACCGGGACAGAGTACCAAGAGACCCAGTACTTC

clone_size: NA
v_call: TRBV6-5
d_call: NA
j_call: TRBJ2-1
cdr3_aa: CASRKGELGYNEQFF
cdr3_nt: TGTGCCAGCCGGAAGGGGGAATTAGGCTACAATGAGCAGTTCTTC

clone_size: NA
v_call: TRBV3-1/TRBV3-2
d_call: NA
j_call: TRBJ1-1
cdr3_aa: CASSQAAEAFF
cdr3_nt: TGTGCCAGCAGCCAAGCGGCTGAAGCTTTCTTT

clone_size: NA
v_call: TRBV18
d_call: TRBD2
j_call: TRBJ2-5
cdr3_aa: CASSRGLAGGRGETQYF
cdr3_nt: TGTGCCAGCTCACGCGGACTAGCGGGAGGGAGAGGAGAGACCCAGTACTTC

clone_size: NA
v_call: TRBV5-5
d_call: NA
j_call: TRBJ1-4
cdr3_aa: CASSPGAGATNEKLFF
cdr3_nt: TGTGCCAGCAGCCCTGGGGCGGGTGCAACTAATGAAAAACTGTTTTTT

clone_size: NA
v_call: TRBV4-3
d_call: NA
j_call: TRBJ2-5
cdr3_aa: CASSQRWTETQYF
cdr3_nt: TGCGCCAGCAGCCAAAGGTGGACGGAGACCCAGTACTTC

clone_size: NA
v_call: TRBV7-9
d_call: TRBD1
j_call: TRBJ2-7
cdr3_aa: CASSQWDRTYEQYF
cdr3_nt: TGTGCCAGCAGCCAGTGGGACAGGACCTACGAGCAGTACTTC

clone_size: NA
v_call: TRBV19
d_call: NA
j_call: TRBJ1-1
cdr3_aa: CASSITTAGWWTEAFF
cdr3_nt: TGTGCCAGTAGTATAACGACGGCAGGATGGTGGACTGAAGCTTTCTTT

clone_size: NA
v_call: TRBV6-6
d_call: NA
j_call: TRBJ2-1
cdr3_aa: CASRLGTNHNEQFF
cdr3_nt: TGTGCCAGCCGTTTAGGGACAAACCACAATGAGCAGTTCTTC

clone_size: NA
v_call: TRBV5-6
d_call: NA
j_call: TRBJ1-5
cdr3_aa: CASSFFRGTNQPQHF
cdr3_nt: TGTGCCAGCAGCTTCTTCCGGGGAACGAATCAGCCCCAGCATTTT

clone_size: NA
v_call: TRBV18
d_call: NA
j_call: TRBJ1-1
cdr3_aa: CASSPSAVGKGTEAFF
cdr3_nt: TGTGCCAGCTCACCGAGCGCTGTGGGTAAAGGGACTGAAGCTTTCTTT

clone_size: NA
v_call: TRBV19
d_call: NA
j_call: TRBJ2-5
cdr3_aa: CASSSIGPAIRAQYF
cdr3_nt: TGTGCCAGTAGCTCTATTGGGCCGGCCATTAGGGCCCAGTACTTC

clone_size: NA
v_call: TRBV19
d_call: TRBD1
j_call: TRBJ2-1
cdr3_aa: CASSGAGTGRYNEQFF
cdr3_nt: TGTGCCAGTAGTGGAGCCGGGACAGGGCGTTACAATGAGCAGTTCTTC

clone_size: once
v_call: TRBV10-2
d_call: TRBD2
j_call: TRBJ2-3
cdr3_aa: CASKPGLAKDTQYF
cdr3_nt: TGCGCCAGTAAGCCGGGACTAGCAAAGGATACGCAGTATTTT

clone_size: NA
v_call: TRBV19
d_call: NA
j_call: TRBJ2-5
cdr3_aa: CASRKGHFQETQYF
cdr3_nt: TGTGCCAGTAGGAAAGGACATTTCCAAGAGACCCAGTACTTC

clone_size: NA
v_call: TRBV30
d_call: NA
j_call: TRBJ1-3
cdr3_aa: CAWINSGGNTIYF
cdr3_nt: TGTGCCTGGATTAATTCGGGAGGAAACACCATATATTTT

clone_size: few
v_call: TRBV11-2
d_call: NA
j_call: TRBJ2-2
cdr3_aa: CASSYQARAETGELFF
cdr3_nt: TGTGCCAGCAGCTACCAAGCCAGGGCGGAGACCGGGGAGCTGTTTTTT

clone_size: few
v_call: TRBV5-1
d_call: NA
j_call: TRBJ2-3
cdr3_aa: CASSWTPGEDTQYF
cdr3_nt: TGCGCCAGCAGCTGGACCCCCGGGGAAGATACGCAGTATTTT

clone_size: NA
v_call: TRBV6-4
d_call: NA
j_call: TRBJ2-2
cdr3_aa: CASSPMGGFAGELFF
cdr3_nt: TGTGCCAGCAGCCCCATGGGGGGATTTGCCGGGGAGCTGTTTTTT

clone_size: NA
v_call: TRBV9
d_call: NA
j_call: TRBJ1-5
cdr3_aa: CASSVGSFNQPQHF
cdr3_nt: TGTGCCAGCAGCGTAGGCAGTTTCAATCAGCCCCAGCATTTT

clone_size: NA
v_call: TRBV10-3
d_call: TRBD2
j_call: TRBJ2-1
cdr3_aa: CAISPGTSGRAGYNEQFF
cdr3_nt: TGTGCCATCAGCCCCGGGACTAGCGGGAGGGCCGGGTACAATGAGCAGTTCTTC

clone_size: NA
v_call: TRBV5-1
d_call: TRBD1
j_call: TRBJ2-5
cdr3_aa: CASSTTGGSGETQYF
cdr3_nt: TGCGCCAGCAGCACCACAGGGGGCTCAGGGGAGACCCAGTACTTC

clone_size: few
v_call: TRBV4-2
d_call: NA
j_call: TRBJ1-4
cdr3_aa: CASSPERTTNEKLFF
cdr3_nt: TGTGCCAGCAGCCCTGAGAGGACAACTAATGAAAAACTGTTTTTT

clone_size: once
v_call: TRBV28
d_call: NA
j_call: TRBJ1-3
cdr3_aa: CASSSGTVSGNTIYF
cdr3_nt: TGTGCCAGCAGTAGTGGGACCGTCTCTGGAAACACCATATATTTT

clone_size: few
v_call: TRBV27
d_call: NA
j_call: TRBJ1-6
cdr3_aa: CASSLRDYSPLHF
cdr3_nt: TGTGCCAGCAGTTTAAGGGATTACTCACCCCTCCACTTT

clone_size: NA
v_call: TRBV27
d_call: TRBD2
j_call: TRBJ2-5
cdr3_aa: CASREASGSLVETQYF
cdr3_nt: TGTGCCAGCAGAGAGGCTAGCGGGAGTCTTGTTGAGACCCAGTACTTC

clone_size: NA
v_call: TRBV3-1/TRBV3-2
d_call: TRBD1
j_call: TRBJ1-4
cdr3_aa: CASSDGPRDSTNEKLFF
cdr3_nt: TGTGCCAGCAGCGACGGCCCCCGGGACAGCACGAATGAAAAACTGTTTTTT

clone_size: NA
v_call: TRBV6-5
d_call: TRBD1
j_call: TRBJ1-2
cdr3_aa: CASSFLGTGSSYGYTF
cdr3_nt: TGTGCCAGCAGTTTTCTTGGGACAGGAAGCTCCTATGGCTACACCTTC

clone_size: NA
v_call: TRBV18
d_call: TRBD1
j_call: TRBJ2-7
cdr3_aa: CASSPPGTVIYEQYF
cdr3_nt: TGTGCCAGCTCACCACCAGGGACAGTGATCTACGAGCAGTACTTC

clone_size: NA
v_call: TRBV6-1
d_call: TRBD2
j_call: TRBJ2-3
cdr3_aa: CASSDAGLARADTQYF
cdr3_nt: TGTGCCAGCAGTGATGCGGGACTAGCGAGGGCAGATACGCAGTATTTT

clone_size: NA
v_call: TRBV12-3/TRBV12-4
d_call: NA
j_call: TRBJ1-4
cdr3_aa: CASSAVINEKLFF
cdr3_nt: TGTGCCAGCAGTGCAGTCATTAATGAAAAACTGTTTTTT

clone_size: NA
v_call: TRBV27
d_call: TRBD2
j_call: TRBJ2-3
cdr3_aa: CASSLPRTSGSTDTQYF
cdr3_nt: TGTGCCAGCAGTCTCCCCCGGACTAGCGGGAGCACAGATACGCAGTATTTT

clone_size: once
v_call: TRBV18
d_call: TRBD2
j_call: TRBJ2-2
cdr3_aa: CASSPGTSFAGELFF
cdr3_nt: TGTGCCAGCTCACCAGGGACTAGTTTCGCCGGGGAGCTGTTTTTT

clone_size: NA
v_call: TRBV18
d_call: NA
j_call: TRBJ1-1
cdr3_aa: CASSPQDTAEAFF
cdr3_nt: TGTGCCAGCTCGCCGCAGGATACCGCTGAAGCTTTCTTT

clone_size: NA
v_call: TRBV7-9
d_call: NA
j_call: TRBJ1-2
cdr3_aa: CASSPTRGRNNYGYTF
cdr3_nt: TGTGCCAGCAGCCCTACCCGGGGCAGGAATAACTATGGCTACACCTTC

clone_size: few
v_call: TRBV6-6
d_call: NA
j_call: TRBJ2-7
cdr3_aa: CASSYSTASYEQYF
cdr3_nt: TGTGCCAGCAGTTACTCGACCGCCTCCTACGAGCAGTACTTC

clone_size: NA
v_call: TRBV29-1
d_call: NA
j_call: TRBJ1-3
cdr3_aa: CSVDGGGNTIYF
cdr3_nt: TGCAGCGTTGACGGGGGTGGAAACACCATATATTTT

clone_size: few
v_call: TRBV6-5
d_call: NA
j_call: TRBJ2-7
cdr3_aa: CASSYGASYEQYF
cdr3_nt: TGTGCCAGCAGTTACGGAGCGTCCTACGAGCAGTACTTC

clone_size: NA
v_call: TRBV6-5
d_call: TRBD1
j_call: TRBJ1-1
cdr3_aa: CASSSSGRGVTEAFF
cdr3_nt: TGTGCCAGCAGTTCCTCCGGCAGGGGGGTTACTGAAGCTTTCTTT

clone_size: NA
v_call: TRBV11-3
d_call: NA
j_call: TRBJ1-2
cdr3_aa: CASSLEGRRGNYGYTF
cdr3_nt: TGTGCCAGCAGCTTAGAAGGAAGAAGAGGGAACTATGGCTACACCTTC

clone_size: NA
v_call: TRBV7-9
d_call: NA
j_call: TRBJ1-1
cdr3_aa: CASSPPNRENTEAFF
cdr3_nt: TGTGCCAGCAGCCCCCCAAACAGGGAAAACACTGAAGCTTTCTTT

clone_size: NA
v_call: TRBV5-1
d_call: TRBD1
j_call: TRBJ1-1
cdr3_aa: CASNLQGTNTEAFF
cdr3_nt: TGCGCCAGCAACCTACAGGGGACAAACACTGAAGCTTTCTTT

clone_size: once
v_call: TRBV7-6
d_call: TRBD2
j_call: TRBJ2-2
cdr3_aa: CASSLVRLAGESGELFF
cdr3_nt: TGTGCCAGCAGCTTAGTAAGACTAGCGGGAGAGTCCGGGGAGCTGTTTTTT

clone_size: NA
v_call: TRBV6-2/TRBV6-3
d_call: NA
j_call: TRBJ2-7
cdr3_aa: CASSNYEQYF
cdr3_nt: TGTGCCAGCAGCAATTACGAGCAGTACTTC

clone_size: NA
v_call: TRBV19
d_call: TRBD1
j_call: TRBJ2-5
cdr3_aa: CASSSSGTGGGGTQYF
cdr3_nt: TGTGCCAGTAGTAGTTCCGGGACAGGGGGGGGAGGGACCCAGTACTTC

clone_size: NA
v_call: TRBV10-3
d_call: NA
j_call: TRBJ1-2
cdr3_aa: CAISIRDTPGCTF
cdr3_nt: TGTGCCATCAGTATCCGGGACACCCCGGGTTGCACCTTC

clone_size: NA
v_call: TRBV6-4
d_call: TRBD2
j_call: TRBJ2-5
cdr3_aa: CASSDSAGGLETQYF
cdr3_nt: TGTGCCAGCAGTGACTCAGCGGGAGGGTTGGAGACCCAGTACTTC

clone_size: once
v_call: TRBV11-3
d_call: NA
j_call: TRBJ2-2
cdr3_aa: CASSLDENTGELFF
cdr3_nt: TGTGCCAGCAGCTTAGATGAGAACACCGGGGAGCTGTTTTTT

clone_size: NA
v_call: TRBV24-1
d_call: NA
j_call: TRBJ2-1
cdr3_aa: CATTSGYSYNEQFF
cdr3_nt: TGTGCCACCACTTCAGGTTACTCCTACAATGAGCAGTTCTTC

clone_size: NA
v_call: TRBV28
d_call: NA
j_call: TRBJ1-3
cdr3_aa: CASSFTGIEDTIYF
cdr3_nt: TGTGCCAGCAGTTTTACAGGGATAGAAGACACCATATATTTT

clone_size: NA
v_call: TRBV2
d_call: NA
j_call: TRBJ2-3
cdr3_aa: CASKRTRTMSYTQYF
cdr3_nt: TGTGCCAGCAAAAGAACCCGGACTATGAGTTATACGCAGTATTTT

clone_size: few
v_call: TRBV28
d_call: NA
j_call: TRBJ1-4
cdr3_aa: CATTTEANEKLFF
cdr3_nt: TGTGCCACTACGACGGAAGCTAATGAAAAACTGTTTTTT

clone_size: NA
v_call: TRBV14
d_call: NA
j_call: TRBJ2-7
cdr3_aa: CASSPGVYEQYF
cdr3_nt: TGTGCCAGCAGCCCAGGGGTCTACGAGCAGTACTTC